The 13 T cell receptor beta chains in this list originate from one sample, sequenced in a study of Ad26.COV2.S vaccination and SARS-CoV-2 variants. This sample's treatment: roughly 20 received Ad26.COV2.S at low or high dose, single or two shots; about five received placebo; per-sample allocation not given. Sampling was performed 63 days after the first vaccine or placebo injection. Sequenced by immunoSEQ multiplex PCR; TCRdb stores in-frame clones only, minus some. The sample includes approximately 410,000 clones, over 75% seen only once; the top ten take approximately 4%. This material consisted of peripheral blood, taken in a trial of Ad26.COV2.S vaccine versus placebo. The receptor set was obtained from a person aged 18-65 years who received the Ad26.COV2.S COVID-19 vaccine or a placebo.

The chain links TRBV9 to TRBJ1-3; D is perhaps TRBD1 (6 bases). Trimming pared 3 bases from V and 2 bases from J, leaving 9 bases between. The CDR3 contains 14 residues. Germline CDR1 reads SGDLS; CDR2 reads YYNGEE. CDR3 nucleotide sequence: TGTGCCAGCAGCGGGACAGCCACTGGAAACACCATATATTTT. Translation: CASSGTATGNTIYF.

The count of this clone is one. CDR3 bases: TGTGCCAGCAGCCAAGGGACAGGGGTCGAGCAGCCCCAGCATTTT. This gives the protein CASSQGTGVEQPQHF. The gene calls are TRBV25-1 and TRBJ1-5; 10 nucleotides agree with TRBD1. Germline-derived CDR1 and CDR2 are MGHDK and SYGVNS. J lost 7 bases, V lost 6 bases, and 9 bases had no gene match. The CDR3 spans 15 residues.

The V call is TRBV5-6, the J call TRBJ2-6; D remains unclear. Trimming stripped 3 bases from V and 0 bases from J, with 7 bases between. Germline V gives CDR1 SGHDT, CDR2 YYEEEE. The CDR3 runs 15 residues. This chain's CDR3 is CASSWINSGANVLTF. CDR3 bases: TGTGCCAGCAGCTGGATAAACTCTGGGGCCAACGTCCTGACTTTC.

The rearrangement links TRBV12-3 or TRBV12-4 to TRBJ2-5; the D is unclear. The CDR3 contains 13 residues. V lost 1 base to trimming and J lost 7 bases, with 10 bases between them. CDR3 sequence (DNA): TGTGCCAGCAGTTTAGAATCCGCGTGGACCCAGTACTTC. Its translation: CASSLESAWTQYF.

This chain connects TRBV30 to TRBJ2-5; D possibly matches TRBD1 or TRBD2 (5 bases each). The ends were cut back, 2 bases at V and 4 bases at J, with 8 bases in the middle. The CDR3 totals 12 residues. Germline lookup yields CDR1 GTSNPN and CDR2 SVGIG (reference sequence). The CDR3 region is CAWSPRGETQYF. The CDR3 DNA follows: TGTGCCTGGAGTCCGAGGGGAGAGACCCAGTACTTC.

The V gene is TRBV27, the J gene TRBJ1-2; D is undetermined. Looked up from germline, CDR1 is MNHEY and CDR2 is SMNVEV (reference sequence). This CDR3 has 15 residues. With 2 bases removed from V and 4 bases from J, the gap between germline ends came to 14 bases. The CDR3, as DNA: TGTGCCAGCAGTTTAGACCCGGGAGCGGCCTATGGCTACACCTTC. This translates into CASSLDPGAAYGYTF.

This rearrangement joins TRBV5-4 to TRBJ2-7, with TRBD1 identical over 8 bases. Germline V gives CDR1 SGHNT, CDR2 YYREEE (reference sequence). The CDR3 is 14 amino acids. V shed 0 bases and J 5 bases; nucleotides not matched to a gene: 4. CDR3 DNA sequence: TGTGCCAGCAGCTTGGACAGGGGGTCCCACGAGCAGTACTTC. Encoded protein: CASSLDRGSHEQYF.

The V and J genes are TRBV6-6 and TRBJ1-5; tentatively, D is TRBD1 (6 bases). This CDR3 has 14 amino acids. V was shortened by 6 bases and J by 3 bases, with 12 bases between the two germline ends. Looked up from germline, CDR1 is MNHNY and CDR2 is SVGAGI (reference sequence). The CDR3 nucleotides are TGTGCCAGCAGCCCGACAGGCCCCAATCAGCCCCAGCATTTT. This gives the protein CASSPTGPNQPQHF.

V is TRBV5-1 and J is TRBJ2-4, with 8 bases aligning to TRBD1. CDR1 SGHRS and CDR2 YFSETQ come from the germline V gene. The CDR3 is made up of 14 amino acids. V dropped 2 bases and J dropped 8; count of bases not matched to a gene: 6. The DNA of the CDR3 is TGCGCCAGCAGCTTACGACAGGGGAGAGACATTCAGTACTTC. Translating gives CASSLRQGRDIQYF.

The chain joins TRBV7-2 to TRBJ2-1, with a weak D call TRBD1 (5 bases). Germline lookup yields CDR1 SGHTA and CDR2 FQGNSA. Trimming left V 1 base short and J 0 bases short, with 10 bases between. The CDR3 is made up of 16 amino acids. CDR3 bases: TGTGCCAGCAGCTTAGGTGGGGCCAGCTCCTACAATGAGCAGTTCTTC. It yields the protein CASSLGGASSYNEQFF. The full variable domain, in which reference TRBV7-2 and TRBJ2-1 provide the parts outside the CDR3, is GAGVSQSPSNKVTEKGKDVELRCDPISGHTALYWYRQSLGQGLEFLIYFQGNSAPDKSGLPSDRFSAERTGGSVSTLTIQRTQQEDSAVYLCASSLGGASSYNEQFFGPGTRLTVL.

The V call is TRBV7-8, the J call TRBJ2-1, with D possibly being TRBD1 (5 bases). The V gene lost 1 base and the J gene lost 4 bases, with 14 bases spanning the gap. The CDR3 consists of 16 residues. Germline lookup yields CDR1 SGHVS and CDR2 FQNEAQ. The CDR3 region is CASSLEISGIYNEQFF. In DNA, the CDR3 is TGTGCCAGCAGCTTAGAAATATCAGGGATTTACAATGAGCAGTTCTTC.

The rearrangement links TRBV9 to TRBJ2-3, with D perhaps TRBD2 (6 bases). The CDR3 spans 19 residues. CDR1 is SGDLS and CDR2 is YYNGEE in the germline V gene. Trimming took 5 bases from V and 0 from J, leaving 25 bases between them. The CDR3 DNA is TGTGCCAGCAGTAATGGACTCTTTCGGGGGACGCATAGCACAGATACGCAGTATTTT. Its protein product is CASSNGLFRGTHSTDTQYF.

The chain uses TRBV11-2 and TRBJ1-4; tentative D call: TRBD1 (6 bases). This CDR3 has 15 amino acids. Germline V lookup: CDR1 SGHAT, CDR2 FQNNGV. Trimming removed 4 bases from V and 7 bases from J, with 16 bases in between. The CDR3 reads CASSSDSGASEKLFF. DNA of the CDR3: TGTGCCAGCAGCTCGGACAGCGGGGCCAGTGAAAAACTGTTTTTT.